This T cell receptor beta chain was identified during a study of T cell repertoires in cytomegalovirus infection. Study overall: The authors used CMV epitopes that were HLA-C-restricted (recently identified) and HLA-B-restricted (well studied). An indication of both CMV infection and matching HLA type came from public TCR beta signatures.

Only a few counts were recorded for this clonotype. The target antigen is unknown. The CDR3 is 14 residues long. Trimming removed 1 base at V and 0 bases at J, with 6 bases between. Germline loops: CDR1 SGHVS, CDR2 FQNEAQ. Study-wide results and limits: There were carriers of CMV plus the relevant HLA, and cumulative public TCR beta family frequency identified them. Predominance within the ex vivo response was attributable to HLA-C-restricted CMV-specific TCR beta clonotypes.

Using its own MiXCR run on the reads, TCRdb lists one record per CDR3 protein. The data show fewer than 950,000 distinct CDR3 sequences, 30% to 35% seen once. Sequences were derived from cultured CD8+ T cells from PBMCs, sampled from culture after CMV antigen stimulation. The chain recombines TRBV7-8 with TRBJ2-5; D unclear. The TCR originated in a human donor in good health (CMV status not recorded). Some clones in this sample may be carry-over from other donors' samples. The CDR3 loop reads CASSLEPDQETQYF. In nucleotides, the CDR3 is TGTGCCAGCAGCTTAGAGCCGGACCAAGAGACCCAGTACTTC.